The 5 T cell receptor beta chains below were found in one sample sequenced in a study of T cells in Graves' hyperthyroidism and ophthalmopathy. RNA transcripts provided the source from which TCR beta CDR3 regions were amplified. The HTBI set primed first-round TCR CDR3 RT-PCR. MiXCR was run by TCRdb on the multiplex PCR reads, yielding one entry per CDR3 protein. In the table there are 550,000 to 850,000 distinct CDR3 sequences, over 15% of which are singletons. The sequenced sample consisted of blood. Source of these receptors: a woman aged 50 to 60 with Graves' hyperthyroidism that later progressed to Graves' ophthalmopathy.

This clonotype was observed a few times. The gene calls are TRBV7-8 and TRBJ2-6; D is perhaps TRBD1 (5 bases). The CDR3 runs to 17 residues. V was clipped by 5 bases and J by 2 bases, with 16 bases between them. The V gene's germline CDR1 is SGHVS and CDR2 FQNEAQ. DNA of the CDR3: TGTGCCAGCAGCCCTTACACCCAGGGTCCTGGGGCCAACGTCCTGACTTTC. It codes for CASSPYTQGPGANVLTF. The variable domain in full, completed from reference TRBV7-8 and TRBJ2-6, reads GAGVSQSPRYKVAKRGQDVALRCDPISGHVSLFWYQQALGQGPEFLTYFQNEAQLDKSGLPSDRFFAERPEGSVSTLKIQRTQQEDSAVYLCASSPYTQGPGANVLTFGAGSRLTVL.

This clonotype was recorded many times. The chain links TRBV5-4 to TRBJ2-5; the D is unclear. Germline-derived CDR1 and CDR2 are SGHNT and YYREEE (reference sequence). The CDR3 sequence is 17 residues long. The germline V and J ends were trimmed by 4 bases and 0 bases, with 19 bases remaining between them. The chain's CDR3 is CASSPSPSSAYQETQYF. The CDR3 DNA is TGTGCCAGCAGCCCCTCCCCGAGCAGCGCGTACCAAGAGACCCAGTACTTC. Full variable domain (remainder filled in from reference TRBV5-4 and TRBJ2-5): ETGVTQSPTHLIKTRGQQVTLRCSSQSGHNTVSWYQQALGQGPQFIFQYYREEENGRGNFPPRFSGLQFPNYSSELNVNALELDDSALYLCASSPSPSSAYQETQYFGPGTRLLVL.

This clonotype was seen many times. The rearrangement joins TRBV20-1 to TRBJ2-1; 9 nucleotides line up with TRBD2. The CDR3 loop spans 17 amino acids. The J segment lost 3 bases and the V segment lost 0 bases, leaving 9 bases of the junction unmatched. Germline CDR1 DFQATT, CDR2 SNEGSKA (reference sequence). CDR3 loop: CSARDLVAGDGYNEQFF. The CDR3 nucleotides read TGCAGTGCTAGAGATCTGGTAGCGGGGGACGGCTACAATGAGCAGTTCTTC.

This clonotype has more than one count but fewer than ten. A read error may produce the germline difference seen at one junction end. The chain has TRBV12-3 or TRBV12-4 and TRBJ1-2; D possibly corresponds to TRBD1 (5 bases). The CDR3 totals 14 residues. The chain's CDR3 is CAGSLLAGRKVYTF. In DNA form, the CDR3 reads TGTGCCGGCAGTTTGTTGGCAGGGAGGAAAGTTTACACCTTC.

This clonotype was detected ten times or more. The rearrangement joins TRBV7-9 to TRBJ2-7; no definite D call. The CDR3 extends over 16 amino acids. Germline CDR1 reads SEHNR; CDR2 reads FQNEAQ (reference sequence). With 5 bases removed from V and 0 bases from J, the gap between germline ends came to 17 bases. The CDR3 sequence is CASSIGWGVSSYEQYF. The DNA for the CDR3 is TGTGCCAGCAGCATCGGGTGGGGTGTGAGCTCCTACGAGCAGTACTTC.